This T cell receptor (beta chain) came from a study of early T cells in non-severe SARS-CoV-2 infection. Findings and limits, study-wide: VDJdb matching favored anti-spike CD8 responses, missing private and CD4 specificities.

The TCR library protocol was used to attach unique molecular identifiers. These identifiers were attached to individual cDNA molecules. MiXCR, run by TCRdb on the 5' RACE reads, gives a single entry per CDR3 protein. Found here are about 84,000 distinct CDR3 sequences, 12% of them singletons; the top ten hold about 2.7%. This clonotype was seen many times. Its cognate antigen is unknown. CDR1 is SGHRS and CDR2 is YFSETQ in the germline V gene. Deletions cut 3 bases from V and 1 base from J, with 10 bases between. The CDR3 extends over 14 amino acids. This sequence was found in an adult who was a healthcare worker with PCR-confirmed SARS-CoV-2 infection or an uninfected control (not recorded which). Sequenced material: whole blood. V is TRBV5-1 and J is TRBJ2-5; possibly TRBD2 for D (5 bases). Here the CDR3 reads CASSSNSAQETQYF. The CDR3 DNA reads TGCGCCAGCAGCTCAAATAGCGCCCAAGAGACCCAGTACTTC.